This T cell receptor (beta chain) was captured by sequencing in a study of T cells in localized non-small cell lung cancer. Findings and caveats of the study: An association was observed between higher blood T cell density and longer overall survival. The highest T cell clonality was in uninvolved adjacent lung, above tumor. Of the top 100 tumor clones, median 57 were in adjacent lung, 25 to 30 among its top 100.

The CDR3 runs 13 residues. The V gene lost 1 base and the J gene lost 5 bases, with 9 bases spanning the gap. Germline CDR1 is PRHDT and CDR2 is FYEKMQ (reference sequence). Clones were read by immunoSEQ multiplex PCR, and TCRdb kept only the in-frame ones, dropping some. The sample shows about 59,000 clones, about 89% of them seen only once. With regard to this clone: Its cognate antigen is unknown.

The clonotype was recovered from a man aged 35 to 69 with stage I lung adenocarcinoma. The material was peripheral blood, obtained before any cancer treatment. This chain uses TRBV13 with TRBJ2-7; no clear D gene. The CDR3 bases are TGTGCCAGCAGCTTAGTGGGAATCAACGAGCAGTACTTC. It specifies CASSLVGINEQYF.